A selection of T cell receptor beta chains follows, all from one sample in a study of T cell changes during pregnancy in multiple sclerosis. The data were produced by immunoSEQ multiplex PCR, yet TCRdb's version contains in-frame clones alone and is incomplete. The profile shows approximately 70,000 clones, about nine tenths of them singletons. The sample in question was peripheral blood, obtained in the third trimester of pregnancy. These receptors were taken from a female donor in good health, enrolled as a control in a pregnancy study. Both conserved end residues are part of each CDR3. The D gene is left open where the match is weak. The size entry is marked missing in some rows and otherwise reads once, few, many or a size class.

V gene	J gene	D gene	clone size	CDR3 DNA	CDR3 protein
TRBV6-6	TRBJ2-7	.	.	TGTGCCAGTCTCCGGGGTGCAGGGGTCGACGAGCAGTACTTC	CASLRGAGVDEQYF
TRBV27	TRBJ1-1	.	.	TGTGCCAGCGGATTCCCTCGACCCGGGGCTTTCTTT	CASGFPRPGAFF
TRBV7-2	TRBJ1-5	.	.	TGTGCCAGCAGCTTAGATCGGGGAAAACAGCCCCAGCATTTT	CASSLDRGKQPQHF
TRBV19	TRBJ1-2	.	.	TGTGCCAGTAGTATTGGGATGACAGGACTCGGCTACACCTTC	CASSIGMTGLGYTF
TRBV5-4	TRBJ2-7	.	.	TGTGCCAGCAGCCCCGACAGGAACGAGCAGTACTTC	CASSPDRNEQYF
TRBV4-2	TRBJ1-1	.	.	TGTGCCAGCAGCCAAGAGGACACAGACCTTCAGGCTTTCTTT	CASSQEDTDLQAFF
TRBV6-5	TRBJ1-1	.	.	TGTGCCAGCAGCCTAATATTGAACACTGAAGCTTTCTTT	CASSLILNTEAFF
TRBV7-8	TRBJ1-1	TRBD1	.	TGTGCCAGCAGCTTAAGCGGGACAGGGCGGGGGACTGAAGCTTTCTTT	CASSLSGTGRGTEAFF
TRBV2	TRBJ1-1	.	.	TGTGCCAGCAGAAGAGACAGCCGAGACACTGAAGCTTTCTTT	CASRRDSRDTEAFF
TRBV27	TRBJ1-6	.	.	TGTGCCAGCAGTTTAGAGTATAATTCACCCCTCCACTTT	CASSLEYNSPLHF
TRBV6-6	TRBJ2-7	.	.	TGTGCCAGCAGTTACCCCGGGGGTAGCGGACCCGAGCAGTACTTC	CASSYPGGSGPEQYF
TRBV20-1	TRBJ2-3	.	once	TGCAGTGCCCAGTCCAGGACGCAGTATTTT	CSAQSRTQYF
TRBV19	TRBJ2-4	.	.	TGTGCCAGTAGTATAGCCAGTGGCATTCAGTACTTC	CASSIASGIQYF
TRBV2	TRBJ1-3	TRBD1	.	TGTGCCAGCAGCGGCCAGGGGGCTGGAAACACCATATATTTT	CASSGQGAGNTIYF
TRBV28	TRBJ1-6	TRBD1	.	TGTGCCAGCAACGCACTAGGGACAGGGGGCAACTCACCCCTCCACTTT	CASNALGTGGNSPLHF
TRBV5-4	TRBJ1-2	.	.	TGTGCCAGCAGAGTGGGGGGAGGTAACTATGGCTACACCTTC	CASRVGGGNYGYTF
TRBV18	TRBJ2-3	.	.	TGTGCCAGCTCACCAAGCGGGCGGGATACGCAGTATTTT	CASSPSGRDTQYF
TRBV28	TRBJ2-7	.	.	TGTGCCAGCAGTTTAGCCCCGAGGGACGAGCAGTACTTC	CASSLAPRDEQYF
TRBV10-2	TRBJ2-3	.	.	TGCGCCAGCAGTACGGACTCTCCAGATACGCAGTATTTT	CASSTDSPDTQYF
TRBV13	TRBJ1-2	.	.	TGTGCCAGCAGCTTAGGAACTAAAGGCTACACCTTC	CASSLGTKGYTF
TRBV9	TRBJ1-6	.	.	TGTGCCAGCAGTTACTCACCGGAGGGGTGGAATTCACCCCTCCACTTT	CASSYSPEGWNSPLHF
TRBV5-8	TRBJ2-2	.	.	TGTGCCAGCAGCCTCGTATCCTTTAGCGCGAACACCGGGGAGCTGTTTTTT	CASSLVSFSANTGELFF
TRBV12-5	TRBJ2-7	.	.	TGTGCTAGTTCGCGACAGACGATTCTGTTTGAGAAGCAGTACTTC	CASSRQTILFEKQYF
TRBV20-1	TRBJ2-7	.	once	TGCAGTGCTAGAGGACAGGCAGAGCAGTACTTC	CSARGQAEQYF
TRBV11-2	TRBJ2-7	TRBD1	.	TGTGCCAGCAGCCAAGGCAGGGGGAGAGGGTACGAGCAGTACTTC	CASSQGRGRGYEQYF
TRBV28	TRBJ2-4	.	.	TGTGCCAGCAGTGAAGCGGGCCTGGGGGACATTCAGTACTTC	CASSEAGLGDIQYF